This T cell receptor (beta chain) was retrieved from a study of T cell responses to AZD1222 COVID-19 vaccine (TCRdb year 2021). With regard to the full study: A total of 233 trial participants underwent TCR sequencing, of whom 200 to 220 had received two doses of AZD1222 and roughly 26 had received two doses of the MenACWY control vaccine. Enrollment into the trials was organized by age into subgroups of 18-55, 56-69 and 70-plus years, and those subgroups contained roughly 150, 30 and 60 TCR-sequenced participants, respectively. Study-level results and caveats: Epitopes outside the regions mutated in the B.1.351 and B.1.1.7 variants were reportedly recognized by nearly half of the unique spike-specific TCRs. In the small 56-69-year group, the increase in depth fell short of significance, most likely because of low power. After two AZD1222 doses, both the breadth and the depth of spike-specific TCRs were significantly higher than at day 0 and than in MenACWY recipients. The vaccine-associated CD4 TCRs covered the entire spike protein, and the dominant responses fell in regions 160-218 and 743-854. Participants were mostly white British, with more females than males. The authors suggested clonal diversity may have been underestimated. Because no day 14 peak-response samples were available, repertoires were characterized only after the peak T cell response. Conclusions about previously exposed vaccinees are limited because only a handful of AZD1222 recipients were SARS-CoV-2 seropositive at baseline.

This clone was observed a single time. Its antigen is not yet known. Its ends do not fully match the called genes, so a read error is possible. The time point label corresponds to: about 28 days (+/-7) after the second vaccine dose. This specimen's treatment or condition label, per the study, means: meningococcal conjugate vaccine given as trial control. Vaccinee samples were obtained from the UK trials COV001 and COV002, which included a single-blind randomized controlled phase 2/3 trial of AZD1222 (ChAdOx1 nCoV-19) in healthy adults. For TCRbeta chain sequencing, PBMC samples from trial participants were taken at day 0 and at day 28 after the second dose. From a lookup of the germline V gene (reference sequence), CDR1 and CDR2 are SEHNR and FQNEAQ. Including the terminal cysteine and phenylalanine, the CDR3 comprises 13 residues. The sequence is cut down to CDR3 DNA, 39 bases in frame from base 1.

The CDR3 regions of human TCRbeta chains were subjected to immunosequencing. For the original study's pipeline: TCRs in the repertoires were compared against a reference library of SARS-CoV-2-specific TCRs that had been generated with the MIRA antigen-specificity platform. Breadth was defined as the fraction of unique TCRs that were SARS-CoV-2-associated. Depth was defined as the fraction of total T cells that were SARS-CoV-2-associated. Using the MIRA data, each spike-specific TCR was mapped to the spike region that the TCR reacts to and placed in a CD4 or CD8 class. Log10-transformed breadth and depth values were compared by one-way ANOVA with Sidak's multiple comparisons tests. TCRdb carries this immuneACCESS record with in-frame sequences only. Its versions omit some clonotypes, under half of them owing to an unresolved V gene in the studies checked, with the rest unexplained. The DNA was the basis for D and trimming; V, J and clone size are from that table. Present in this sample are about 200,000 clones, around nine tenths of which were seen just once. The top ten constitute roughly 4% of the sample.

The chain was built from TRBV7-9 and TRBJ2-7; perhaps TRBD2 is the D gene, with 5 bases matching. This TCR derives from an adult who received the MenACWY meningococcal vaccine as a control. Sequencing used peripheral blood, obtained 28 days after the second dose of the MenACWY control vaccine. The CDR3 protein sequence reads: CASSLLTEGRPRF. Here is the DNA: TGTGCCAGCAGCTTATTGACCGAGGGTCGGCCGCGTTTC.